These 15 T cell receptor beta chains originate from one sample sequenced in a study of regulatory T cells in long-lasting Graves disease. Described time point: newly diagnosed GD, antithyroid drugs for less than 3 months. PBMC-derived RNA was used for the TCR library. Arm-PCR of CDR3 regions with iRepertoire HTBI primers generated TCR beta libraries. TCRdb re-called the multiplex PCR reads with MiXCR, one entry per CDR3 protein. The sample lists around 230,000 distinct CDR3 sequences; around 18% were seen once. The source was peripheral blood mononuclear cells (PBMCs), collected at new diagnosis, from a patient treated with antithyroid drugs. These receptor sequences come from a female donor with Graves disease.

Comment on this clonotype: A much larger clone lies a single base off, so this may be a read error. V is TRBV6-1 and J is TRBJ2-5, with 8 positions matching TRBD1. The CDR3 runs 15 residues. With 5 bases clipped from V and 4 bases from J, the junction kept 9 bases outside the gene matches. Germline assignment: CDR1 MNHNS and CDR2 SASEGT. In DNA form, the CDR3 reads TGTGCCAGCAGTCCCTTGGACAGGGCAGTAGAGACCCAGTACTTC. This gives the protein CASSPLDRAVETQYF.

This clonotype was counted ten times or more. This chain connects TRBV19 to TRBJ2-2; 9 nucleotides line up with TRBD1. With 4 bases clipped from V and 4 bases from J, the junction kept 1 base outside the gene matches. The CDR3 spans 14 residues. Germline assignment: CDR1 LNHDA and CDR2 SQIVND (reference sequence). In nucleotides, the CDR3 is TGTGCCAGTAGTAAGGGACAGGGCACCGGGGAGCTGTTTTTT. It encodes CASSKGQGTGELFF. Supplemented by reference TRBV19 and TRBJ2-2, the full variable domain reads DGGITQSPKYLFRKEGQNVTLSCEQNLNHDAMYWYRQDPGQGLRLIYYSQIVNDFQKGDIAEGYSVSREKKESFPLTVTSAQKNPTAFYLCASSKGQGTGELFFGEGSRLTVL.

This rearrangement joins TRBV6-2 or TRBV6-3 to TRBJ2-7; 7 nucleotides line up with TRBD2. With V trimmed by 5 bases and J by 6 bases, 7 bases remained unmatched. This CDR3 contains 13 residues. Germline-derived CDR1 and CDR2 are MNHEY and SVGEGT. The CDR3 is CASSSLAETEQYF. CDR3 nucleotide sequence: TGTGCCAGCAGTAGTCTAGCGGAGACCGAGCAGTACTTC.

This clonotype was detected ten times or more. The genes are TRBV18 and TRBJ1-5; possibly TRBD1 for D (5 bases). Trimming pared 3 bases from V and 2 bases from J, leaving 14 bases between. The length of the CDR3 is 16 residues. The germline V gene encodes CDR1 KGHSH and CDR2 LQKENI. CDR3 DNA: TGTGCCAGCTCACCCCCGGGGTGGGGCGGCAATCAGCCCCAGCATTTT. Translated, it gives CASSPPGWGGNQPQHF. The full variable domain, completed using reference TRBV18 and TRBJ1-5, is NAGVMQNPRHLVRRRGQEARLRCSPMKGHSHVYWYRQLPEEGLKFMVYLQKENIIDESGMPKERFSAEFPKEGPSILRIQQVVRGDSAAYFCASSPPGWGGNQPQHFGDGTRLSIL.

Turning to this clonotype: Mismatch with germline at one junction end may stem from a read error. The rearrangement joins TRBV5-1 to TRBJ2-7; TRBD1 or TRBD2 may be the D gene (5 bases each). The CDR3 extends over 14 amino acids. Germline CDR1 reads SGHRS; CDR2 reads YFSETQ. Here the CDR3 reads CASSWGPRSYEQYF. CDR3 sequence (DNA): TGTGCCAGCAGTTGGGGACCGAGATCCTACGAGCAGTACTTC.

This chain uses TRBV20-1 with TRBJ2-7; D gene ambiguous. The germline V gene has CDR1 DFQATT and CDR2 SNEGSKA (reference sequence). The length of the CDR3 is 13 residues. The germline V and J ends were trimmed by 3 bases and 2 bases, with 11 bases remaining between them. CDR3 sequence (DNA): TGCAGTGCTAGGACACACTTAACCTACGAGCAGTACTTC. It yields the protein CSARTHLTYEQYF.

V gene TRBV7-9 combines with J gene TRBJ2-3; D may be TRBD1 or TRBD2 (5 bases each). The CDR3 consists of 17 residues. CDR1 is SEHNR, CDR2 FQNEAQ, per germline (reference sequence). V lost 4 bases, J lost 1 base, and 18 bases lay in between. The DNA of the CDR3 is TGTGCCAGCAGCTCCGGGGCAACTTTGGGTGGCACAGATACGCAGTATTTT. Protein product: CASSSGATLGGTDTQYF. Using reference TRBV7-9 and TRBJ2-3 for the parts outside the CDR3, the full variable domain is DTGVSQNPRHKITKRGQNVTFRCDPISEHNRLYWYRQTLGQGPEFLTYFQNEAQLEKSRLLSDRFSAERPKGSFSTLEIQRTEQGDSAMYLCASSSGATLGGTDTQYFGPGTRLTVL.

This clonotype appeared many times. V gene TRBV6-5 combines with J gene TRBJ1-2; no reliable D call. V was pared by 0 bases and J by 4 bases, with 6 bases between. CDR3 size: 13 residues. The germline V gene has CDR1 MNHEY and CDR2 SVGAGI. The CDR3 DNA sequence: TGTGCCAGCAGTTACTCTGTCGGCTATGGCTACACCTTC. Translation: CASSYSVGYGYTF.

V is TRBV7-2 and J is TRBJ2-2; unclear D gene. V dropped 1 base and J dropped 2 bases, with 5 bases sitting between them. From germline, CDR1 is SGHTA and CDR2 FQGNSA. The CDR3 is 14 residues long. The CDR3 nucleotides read TGTGCCAGCAGCTTAGATTATAACACCGGGGAGCTGTTTTTT. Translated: CASSLDYNTGELFF. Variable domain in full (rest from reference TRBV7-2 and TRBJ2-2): GAGVSQSPSNKVTEKGKDVELRCDPISGHTALYWYRQSLGQGLEFLIYFQGNSAPDKSGLPSDRFSAERTGGSVSTLTIQRTQQEDSAVYLCASSLDYNTGELFFGEGSRLTVL.

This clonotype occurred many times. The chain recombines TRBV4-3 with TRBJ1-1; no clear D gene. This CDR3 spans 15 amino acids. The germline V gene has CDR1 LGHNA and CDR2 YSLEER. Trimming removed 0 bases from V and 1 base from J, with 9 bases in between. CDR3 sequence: CASSQERSANTEAFF. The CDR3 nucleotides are TGCGCCAGCAGCCAAGAAAGGAGTGCGAACACTGAAGCTTTCTTT.

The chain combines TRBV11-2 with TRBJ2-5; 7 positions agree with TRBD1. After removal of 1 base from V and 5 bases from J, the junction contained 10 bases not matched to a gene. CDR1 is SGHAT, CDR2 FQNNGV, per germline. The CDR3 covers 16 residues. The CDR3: CASSLAYEGAWETQYF. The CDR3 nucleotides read TGTGCCAGCAGCTTAGCGTATGAGGGGGCTTGGGAGACCCAGTACTTC.

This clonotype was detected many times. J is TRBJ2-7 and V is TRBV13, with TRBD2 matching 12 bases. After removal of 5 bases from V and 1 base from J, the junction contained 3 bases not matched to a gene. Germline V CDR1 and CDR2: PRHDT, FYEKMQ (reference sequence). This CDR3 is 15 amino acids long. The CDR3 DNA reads TGTGCCAGCAGCCCCGGACTAGCGGGGTCCTACGAGCAGTACTTC. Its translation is CASSPGLAGSYEQYF.

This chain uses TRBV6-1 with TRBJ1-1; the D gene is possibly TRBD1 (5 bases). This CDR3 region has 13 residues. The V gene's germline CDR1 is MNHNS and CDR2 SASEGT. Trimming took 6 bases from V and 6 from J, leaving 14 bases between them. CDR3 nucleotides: TGTGCCAGCAGCCACAACGACAGACCTGAAGCTTTCTTT. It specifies CASSHNDRPEAFF.

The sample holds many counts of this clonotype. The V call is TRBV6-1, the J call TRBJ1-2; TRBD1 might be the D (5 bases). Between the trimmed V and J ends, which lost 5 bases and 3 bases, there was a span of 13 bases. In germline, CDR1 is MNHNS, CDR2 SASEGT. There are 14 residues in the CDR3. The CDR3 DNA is TGTGCCAGCAGTAACCCGGGCAGGGACTATGGCTACACCTTC. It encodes CASSNPGRDYGYTF.

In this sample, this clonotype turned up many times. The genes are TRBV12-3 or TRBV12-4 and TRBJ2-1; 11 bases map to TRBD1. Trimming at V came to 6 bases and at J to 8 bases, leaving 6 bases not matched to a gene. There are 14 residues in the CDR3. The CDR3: CASSRGTGGYEQFF. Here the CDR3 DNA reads TGTGCCAGCAGCCGCGGGACAGGGGGGTATGAGCAGTTCTTC.